Below, one T cell receptor (beta chain) is given with its context. Its antigen is unidentified. The protocol was immunoSEQ multiplex PCR, while the TCRdb copy is restricted to in-frame clones and leaves out a portion. The repertoire consists of roughly 110,000 clones, with about 86% occurring once and the leading ten covering 12%. The CDR3 covers 16 residues. Germline trimming cut 1 base from V and 3 bases from J; bases unmatched to any gene: 8. The germline CDR1 and CDR2 sequences are MNHEY and SVGAGI. The source of the sample is a study of T cell responses to AZD1222 COVID-19 vaccine. General study points: The study reported that nearly half of spike-specific TCRs target unmutated variant regions. The study sampled repertoires only after the peak T cell response. Mostly white British, mostly female donors; authors suggested clonal diversity may be underestimated.

The receptor's source is an adult in good health. Sequenced here: peripheral blood, sampled on day 0 of AZD1222 vaccination. The gene calls are TRBV6-5 and TRBJ2-7; 8 bases fit TRBD1. As DNA, the CDR3 is TGTGCCAGCAGTTACTGGTCCAGGACAGGGCACTACGAGCAGTACTTC. Translated, it gives CASSYWSRTGHYEQYF.